This TCR beta chain was observed in a study of blood T cell repertoires in COVID-19. For the study at large: Specimens from acute and convalescent COVID-19 originated in the United States, Italy and Spain. PBMCs, B-cell-depleted T cells, or T cells provided the cDNA or gDNA that made up the material.

Original analysis: Using reference gene primer amplification, nucleated cell counts were estimated. Sequencing used immunoSEQ multiplex PCR; TCRdb keeps in-frame clones, though not all of them. The DNA was the basis for D and trimming; V, J and clone size are from that table. Here the sample spans over 100,000 clones, around 81% being singletons. The CDR3 totals 13 residues. The V and J ends lost 5 bases and 8 bases respectively, with 10 bases between them. The V gene's germline CDR1 is SGHTA and CDR2 FQGNSA. The sample was peripheral blood. V gene TRBV7-2 combines with J gene TRBJ1-6; maybe TRBD1 (5 bases). The source of this sequence is a human donor in a cohort sampled during active COVID-19. This chain's CDR3 is CASSPQTDSPLHF. Here the CDR3 DNA reads TGTGCCAGCAGCCCCCAGACAGATTCACCCCTCCACTTT.